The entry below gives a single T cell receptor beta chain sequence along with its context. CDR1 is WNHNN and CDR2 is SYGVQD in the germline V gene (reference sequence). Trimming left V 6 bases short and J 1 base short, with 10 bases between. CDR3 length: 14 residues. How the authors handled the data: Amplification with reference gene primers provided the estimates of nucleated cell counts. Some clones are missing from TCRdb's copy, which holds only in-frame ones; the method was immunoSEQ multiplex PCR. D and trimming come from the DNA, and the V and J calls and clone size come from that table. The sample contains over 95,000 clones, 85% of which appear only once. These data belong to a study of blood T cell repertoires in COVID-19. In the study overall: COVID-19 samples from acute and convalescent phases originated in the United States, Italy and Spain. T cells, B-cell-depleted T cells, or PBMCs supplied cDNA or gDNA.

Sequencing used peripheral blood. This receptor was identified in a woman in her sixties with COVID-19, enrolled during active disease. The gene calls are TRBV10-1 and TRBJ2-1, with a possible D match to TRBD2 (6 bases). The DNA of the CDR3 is TGCGCCAGCAGGCCAGCGGGTTCCTACAATGAGCAGTTCTTC. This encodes CASRPAGSYNEQFF.